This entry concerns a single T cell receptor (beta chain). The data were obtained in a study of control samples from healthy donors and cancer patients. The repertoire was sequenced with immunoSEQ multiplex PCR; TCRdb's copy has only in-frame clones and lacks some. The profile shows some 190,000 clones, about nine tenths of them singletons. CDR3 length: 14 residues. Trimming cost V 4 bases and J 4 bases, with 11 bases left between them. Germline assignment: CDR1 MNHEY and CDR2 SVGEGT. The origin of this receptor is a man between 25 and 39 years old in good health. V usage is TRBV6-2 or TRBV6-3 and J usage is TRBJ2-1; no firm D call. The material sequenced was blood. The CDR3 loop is CASSLALGYNEQFF. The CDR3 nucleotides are TGTGCCAGCAGTTTAGCACTGGGTTACAATGAGCAGTTCTTC.